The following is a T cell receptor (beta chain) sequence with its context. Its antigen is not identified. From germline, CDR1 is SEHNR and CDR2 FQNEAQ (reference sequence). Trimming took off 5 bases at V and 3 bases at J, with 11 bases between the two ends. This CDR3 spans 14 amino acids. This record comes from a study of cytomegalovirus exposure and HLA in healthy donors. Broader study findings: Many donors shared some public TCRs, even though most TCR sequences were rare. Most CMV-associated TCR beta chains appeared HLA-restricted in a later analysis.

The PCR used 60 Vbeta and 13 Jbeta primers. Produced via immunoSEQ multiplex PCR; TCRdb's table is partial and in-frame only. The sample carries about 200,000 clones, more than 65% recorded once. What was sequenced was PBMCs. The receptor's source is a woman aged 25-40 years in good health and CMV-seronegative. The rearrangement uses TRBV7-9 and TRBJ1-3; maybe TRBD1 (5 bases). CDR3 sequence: CASSINRGGNTIYF. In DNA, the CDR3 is TGTGCCAGCAGCATCAATAGGGGTGGAAACACCATATATTTT.